The 25 T cell receptor beta chains in this list originate from one sample, sequenced in a study of T-cell memory formation after mild COVID-19. TCRdb reprocessed the 5' RACE reads via MiXCR and lists one record per CDR3 protein. Of about 410,000 distinct CDR3 sequences listed, about a sixth were seen once; the top ten hold roughly 21%. Material: PBMCs or a T cell subset sorted from them (not recorded which). Every receptor here comes from a man aged 18 to 35 who had mild COVID-19 (a few samples of this study predate the infection). Cell type and time point are not known.

Only one count was recorded for this clonotype. The V and J genes are TRBV6-2 or TRBV6-3 and TRBJ2-2, with D perhaps matching TRBD1 (6 bases). CDR1 and CDR2 (germline): MNHEY, SVGEGT. The CDR3 spans 16 residues. Trimming took 4 bases from V and 6 from J, leaving 18 bases between them. CDR3 region: CASSWRTVPPSGELFF. As DNA, the CDR3 is TGTGCCAGCAGTTGGCGGACAGTTCCTCCTTCCGGGGAGCTGTTTTTT.

This clonotype was detected a few times. This chain links TRBV7-2 with TRBJ1-4; no clear D. The CDR3 runs 14 residues. V dropped 5 bases and J dropped 8 bases, with 15 bases sitting between them. Per germline, CDR1 SGHTA and CDR2 FQGNSA. CDR3 sequence reads: CASSPRSTEEKLFF. In nucleotides, the CDR3 is TGTGCCAGCAGCCCCCGGTCCACCGAAGAAAAACTGTTTTTT.

This clonotype was recorded a few times. The chain couples TRBV12-3 or TRBV12-4 to TRBJ1-1, with 9 bases identical to TRBD1. The V gene end was trimmed by 4 bases and the J gene end by 0 bases; junction bases not matched to a gene: 9. The CDR3 contains 17 residues. The CDR3 bases are TGTGCCAGCAGTTGGGGACAGGGTGCACCTATGAACACTGAAGCTTTCTTT. Protein: CASSWGQGAPMNTEAFF.

This clonotype was observed many times. The chain is built from TRBV27 and TRBJ2-5, with a tentative D call TRBD1 (5 bases). V lost 9 bases and J 4 bases, leaving 6 bases between the germline ends. CDR1 is MNHEY and CDR2 is SMNVEV in the germline V gene (reference sequence). This CDR3 spans 10 amino acids. The CDR3 DNA reads TGTGCCAGGCAGGGAGAGACCCAGTACTTC. Translating gives CARQGETQYF.

In its sample, this clonotype was seen a few times. The V call is TRBV11-2, the J call TRBJ1-2, with 8 nucleotides matching TRBD1. Germline V gene sequence: CDR1 SGHAT, CDR2 FQNNGV. V lost 2 bases and J lost 2; bases outside the gene matches: 7. The CDR3 has 16 residues. CDR3 in amino acids: CASSLNRQGLNYGYTF. CDR3 DNA: TGTGCCAGCAGCTTAAACCGACAGGGGCTGAACTATGGCTACACCTTC.

The sample holds a few counts of this clonotype. CDR3 residues: CASSTPIYTEAFF. CDR3 nucleotide sequence: TGTGCCAGCAGTACTCCAATATACACTGAAGCTTTCTTT. The chain recombines TRBV6-5 with TRBJ1-1; D call uncertain. Germline CDR1 reads MNHEY; CDR2 reads SVGAGI. The CDR3 loop spans 13 amino acids. V gave up 5 bases and J gave up 3 bases, with 10 bases separating them.

The V gene is TRBV11-2, the J gene TRBJ1-2, with 7 bases that match TRBD1. V trimming: 0 bases; J trimming: 1 base; junction bases outside the gene matches: 2. The CDR3 has 15 amino acids. Germline V lookup: CDR1 SGHAT, CDR2 FQNNGV. CDR3 nucleotide sequence: TGTGCCAGCAGCTTAGACCCAGGGGGTAACTATGGCTACACCTTC. Amino acids: CASSLDPGGNYGYTF.

The table lists this clonotype with a few counts. The rearrangement links TRBV20-1 to TRBJ2-7; D unclear. Germline CDR1 reads DFQATT; CDR2 reads SNEGSKA (reference sequence). The V end lost 0 bases, the J end lost 3 bases, and 9 bases lay between the germline ends. The CDR3 loop spans 13 amino acids. For the CDR3, the DNA is TGCAGTGCTAGAGATCCGTCGGTCTACGAGCAGTACTTC. Its translation is CSARDPSVYEQYF.

This chain links TRBV12-3 or TRBV12-4 with TRBJ1-3; D is unresolved. The CDR3 is made up of 14 amino acids. The V end lost 5 bases, the J end lost 0 bases, and 8 bases lay between the germline ends. The CDR3 DNA reads TGTGCCAGCAGTCGACCTCCCTCTGGAAACACCATATATTTT. Translating gives CASSRPPSGNTIYF.

This clonotype was recorded at least ten times. The chain has TRBV7-2 and TRBJ2-1; TRBD2 aligns across 7 bases. The CDR3 totals 13 residues. Trimming removed 4 bases from V and 5 bases from J; junction bases left unmatched: 2. The germline V gene has CDR1 SGHTA and CDR2 FQGNSA. In DNA, the CDR3 is TGTGCCAGCAGCTCGGGACTAAACAATGAGCAGTTCTTC. This sequence encodes CASSSGLNNEQFF.

The gene calls are TRBV5-1 and TRBJ2-2; TRBD1 agrees at 9 bases. The V and J ends lost 10 bases and 7 bases, in that order; junction bases with no gene match: 8. CDR1 and CDR2 (germline): SGHRS, YFSETQ. CDR3 length: 13 residues. The CDR3 DNA reads as TGCGCCTCGGACAGGGGCGACAACGGGGAGCTGTTTTTT. This gives the protein CASDRGDNGELFF.

The rearrangement joins TRBV18 to TRBJ1-2, with 8 bases that match TRBD1. The CDR3 covers 16 residues. Germline lookup yields CDR1 KGHSH and CDR2 LQKENI. V dropped 6 bases and J dropped 6; count of bases not matched to a gene: 15. The CDR3 DNA reads TGTGCCAGCTCCCGGCAGAGTGGACAGGGACGTGATGGCTACACCTTC. It translates to CASSRQSGQGRDGYTF.

The J gene is TRBJ1-5, the V gene TRBV28; no firm D call. The V gene's germline CDR1 is MDHEN and CDR2 SYDVKM. The CDR3 consists of 13 residues. V shed 1 base and J shed 7 bases, with 8 bases lying between them. In nucleotides, the CDR3 is TGTGCCAGCAGTTTATCCTGGGAGCAGCCCCAGCATTTT. This sequence encodes CASSLSWEQPQHF.

This clonotype was picked up many times. The chain employs TRBV4-1 and TRBJ2-7; the D is unclear. Germline CDR1 and CDR2: MGHRA and YSYEKL. This CDR3 is built from 15 residues. V was shortened by 4 bases and J by 1 base, with 14 bases between the two germline ends. This CDR3 reads CASSPLGLRSYEQYF. CDR3 DNA: TGCGCCAGCAGCCCCCTGGGCCTGAGGTCCTACGAGCAGTACTTC.

The V and J genes are TRBV6-6 and TRBJ2-3; possibly TRBD1 for D (5 bases). The germline V gene encodes CDR1 MNHNY and CDR2 SVGAGI (reference sequence). The germline V and J ends were trimmed by 1 base and 5 bases, with 10 bases remaining between them. The CDR3 spans 14 residues. CDR3 nucleotides: TGTGCCAGCAGTTACTATCGTAGGGGAGATACGCAGTATTTT. Protein sequence: CASSYYRRGDTQYF.

This clonotype was seen only once. This chain joins TRBV12-3 or TRBV12-4 and TRBJ1-1; D gene uncertain. V lost 5 bases, J lost 4 bases, and 14 bases lay in between. The CDR3 contains 14 residues. The CDR3: CASSPTDRSTEAFF. DNA for the CDR3: TGTGCCAGCAGTCCTACAGATCGGAGCACTGAAGCTTTCTTT.

The rearrangement joins TRBV7-2 to TRBJ2-7; TRBD1 matches at 9 bases. The CDR3 extends over 13 amino acids. Germline assignment: CDR1 SGHTA and CDR2 FQGNSA. With V trimmed by 10 bases and J by 5 bases, 9 bases remained unmatched. Here the CDR3 reads CAKWDREVHEQYV. In DNA form, the CDR3 reads TGTGCCAAGTGGGACAGGGAGGTCCACGAGCAGTACGTC.

The V and J genes are TRBV29-1 and TRBJ1-1; TRBD1 matches 10 bases. Germline CDR1 is SQVTM and CDR2 is ANQGSEA. V lost 7 bases to trimming and J lost 0 bases; unmatched junction nucleotides: 5. The CDR3 runs to 14 residues. As DNA, the CDR3 is TGCAGCGCGGACAGGGGGGGGGTGAACACTGAAGCTTTCTTT. Translation gives CSADRGGVNTEAFF.

This clonotype has only a few counts. This chain uses TRBV20-1 with TRBJ2-7; TRBD1 is a possible D gene (6 bases). CDR1 and CDR2 from the germline V gene are DFQATT and SNEGSKA (reference sequence). V was clipped by 0 bases and J by 5 bases, with 14 bases between them. The CDR3 length is 14 residues. The CDR3 DNA is TGCAGTGCTAGAGATTGGGGGCGTAGGAACGAGCAGTACTTC. It is translated as CSARDWGRRNEQYF.

Many counts were recorded for this clonotype. V gene TRBV7-2 combines with J gene TRBJ1-1; D gene unclear. Germline V gene lookup returns CDR1 SGHTA and CDR2 FQGNSA. The CDR3 consists of 12 residues. V lost 1 base, J lost 6 bases, and 6 bases lay in between. The CDR3 spells CASSLGRAEAFF. In DNA, the CDR3 is TGTGCCAGCAGCTTAGGAAGGGCTGAAGCTTTCTTT. Complete variable domain (other parts from reference TRBV7-2 and TRBJ1-1): GAGVSQSPSNKVTEKGKDVELRCDPISGHTALYWYRQSLGQGLEFLIYFQGNSAPDKSGLPSDRFSAERTGGSVSTLTIQRTQQEDSAVYLCASSLGRAEAFFGQGTRLTVV.

The J gene is TRBJ2-5, the V gene TRBV6-2 or TRBV6-3; no firm D call. This CDR3 has 13 amino acids. Germline lookup yields CDR1 MNHEY and CDR2 SVGEGT. V gave up 4 bases and J gave up 8 bases, with 14 bases separating them. CDR3 DNA sequence: TGTGCCAGCAGTTTGGCAGGCAGCCTCACCCAGTACTTC. Protein sequence: CASSLAGSLTQYF.

The chain recombines TRBV28 with TRBJ2-3, with a tentative D call TRBD1 (6 bases). From germline, CDR1 is MDHEN and CDR2 SYDVKM. V lost 6 bases, J lost 9 bases, and 16 bases lay in between. The CDR3 is 13 amino acids. CDR3 residues: CASRGFGQPTQYF. The CDR3, as DNA: TGTGCCAGCAGGGGGTTCGGACAGCCAACGCAGTATTTT. Filled out from reference TRBV28 and TRBJ2-3, the complete variable domain reads DVKVTQSSRYLVKRTGEKVFLECVQDMDHENMFWYRQDPGLGLRLIYFSYDVKMKEKGDIPEGYSVSREKKERFSLILESASTNQTSMYLCASRGFGQPTQYFGPGTRLTVL.

This clonotype was recorded a few times. V gene TRBV7-2 combines with J gene TRBJ2-2; D unclear. The ends were cut back, 5 bases at V and 7 bases at J, with 17 bases in the middle. The CDR3 length is 15 residues. Germline loops: CDR1 SGHTA, CDR2 FQGNSA. The CDR3: CASSPWRPYSGELFF. The DNA of the CDR3 is TGTGCCAGCAGCCCATGGCGCCCTTACAGCGGGGAGCTGTTTTTT.

There are a few counts of this clonotype. The J gene is TRBJ2-1, the V gene TRBV12-3 or TRBV12-4; perhaps TRBD2 as D (5 bases). This CDR3 region has 13 residues. V gave up 6 bases and J gave up 8 bases, with 14 bases separating them. This CDR3 is CASSTSREYEQFF. The DNA of the CDR3 is TGTGCCAGCAGCACGAGTCGGGAATATGAGCAGTTCTTC.

The J gene is TRBJ1-2, the V gene TRBV19; D is perhaps TRBD1 (6 bases). Germline assignment: CDR1 LNHDA and CDR2 SQIVND (reference sequence). Between the trimmed V and J ends, which lost 8 bases and 4 bases, there was a span of 17 bases. The CDR3 spans 14 residues. DNA for the CDR3: TGTGCCAGTGCCGGGCAGGGGCTTGTCTATGGCTACACCTTC. Translating gives CASAGQGLVYGYTF.